This TCR beta chain derives from a study of beta chain features in type 1 diabetes (dated by TCRdb to between 2017 and 2018). Looking at the study overall: Patients and healthy donors did not differ in mean age, gender distribution, total cell number or subset yield. A total of roughly 110 million sorted cells were examined across all samples, and the number of cells per subset was strongly correlated with RNA yield. The study compared the TCRB repertoires of sorted circulating CD4+ T cell subsets in recently diagnosed type 1 diabetes patients with those in matched healthy donors. Whereas all 28 donors provided naive and central memory subsets, regulatory and stem cell-like memory subsets were isolated from just 8 patients and roughly 8 healthy donors. Results and caveats for the whole study, not just this receptor: PCR might favor shorter templates, but patient and control samples were amplified and corrected together, so any skew would affect both groups equally. Patients with type 1 diabetes made fewer insertions and deleted more nucleotides at VDJ recombination sites, implying thymic rearrangement abnormalities. Naive, central memory and regulatory TCRB repertoires appeared to be more similar among patients than among healthy donors. Type 1 diabetes patients showed a moderate but significant shortening of TCRB CDR3 length in all four CD4+ subsets. Because cDNA was sequenced instead of genomic DNA, activated cells with high expression could be over-represented, although the groups did not differ in activation or CD3 levels. Because small numbers of individuals were included in the HLA sub-analyses, any influence of HLA type on TCRB rearrangement was left unresolved.

CDR1 is given as LNHDA and CDR2 as SQIVND, both from the germline V gene (reference sequence). The CDR3 spans 15 residues, from the cysteine through the phenylalanine. Kept here is only the CDR3 DNA, which spans 45 bases and is read in frame from base 1. Trimming costs V 5 bases and J 4 bases, and their ends lie 14 bases apart. The entire amount of isolated RNA was reverse transcribed using the High Capacity cDNA Reverse Transcription Kit, so the sequenced TCRB transcripts were expressed ones. Deep immunoSEQ sequencing was applied to naive, central memory and regulatory T cell samples, giving an average of around 3.8 million total reads per sample. Sorted cells were lysed in RLT buffer and RNA was extracted with DNase-treated RNeasy Micro or Mini kits, depending on cell number. Each cell subset was processed separately to prevent cross-contamination, with patient and healthy donor samples processed together. TCRB sequences were amplified from cDNA with the immunoSEQ multiplex PCR, producing 87-bp fragments spanning the CDR3 region. The amplicons were sequenced using the Illumina HiSeq platform. The source study handled its data this way. Synthetic template baselines were used to correct PCR bias computationally, reads within Hamming distance 2 were collapsed together, and singletons that could not be merged were discarded. Reads were aligned against IMGT so that V, D and J genes, CDR3 length and insertions or deletions at six rearrangement sites could be assigned. Clonotype counts were normalized to sorted cell number within each subset before computing true diversity and Gini coefficients with the tcR R package. The overlap coefficient, calculated on TCRB nucleotide sequences, was used to measure repertoire sharing. Out-of-frame TCRB sequences from naive cells were analyzed as a proxy for the pre-selection repertoire. As stored in TCRdb, this immuneACCESS dataset retains in-frame rearrangements with V and J assigned. A fraction of the clones does not appear; measured against another copy, unresolved V genes explain less than half of the discrepancy, and the remainder lacks a known reason. The DNA was the basis for D and trimming; V, J and clone size are from that table. For this sample the table gives about 230,000 clones, of which 7.5% to 10% were detected only once. The top ten constitute about 0.037% of the sample.

Each donor gave one peripheral blood draw, averaging around 0.11 L, which was collected into heparinised tubes. A BD FACSAria II was used to sort naive, central memory, regulatory and stem cell-like memory CD4+ T cells with a panel that included CD45RO, CCR7, CD25, CD127, CD95 and CD27. All sorted populations exceeded 95% purity. Right away, PBMCs were isolated by Lymphoprep density gradient centrifugation and were stained directly, with no culture step. So that batch effects would be minimized, each experiment stained and sorted samples in pairs, pairing one healthy donor with one patient. Details on this clone: What this receptor recognizes is not known. No base quality information exists; no much larger clone differs at one position.

The sequence derives from a woman aged 18-29 years in good health. This chain joins TRBV19 to TRBJ2-2, with no confidently assigned D gene. Sequenced material: naive CD4+ T cells from blood. What this sample's cell subset or site label stands for: true naive CD4+ T cells. Here the CDR3 is given as CASSGNTPGTGELFF. DNA sequence: TGTGCCAGTAGTGGTAACACCCCAGGCACCGGGGAGCTGTTTTTT.